These T cell receptor beta chains were read from a single sample in a study of OX40 agonist ivuxolimab in advanced cancers. The method was immunoSEQ multiplex PCR; TCRdb's version includes in-frame clones alone and lacks a portion of them. The top ten clones hold around 6.3% of a sample with 70,000 to 85,000 clones, 90% to 95% of them seen once. The source was CD4+ or CD8+ T cells sorted from blood, collected in a trial of the OX40 agonist ivuxolimab. The receptors were sampled from an adult with an advanced solid tumor such as melanoma, head and neck, liver or kidney cancer. CDR3s include the opening cysteine and the closing phenylalanine or tryptophan. A D gene is named only where the DNA matches it firmly. For some rows the clone size is stated as once, few or many, or as a class when expanded; others skip it.

clone size,J gene,V gene,D gene,CDR3 protein,CDR3 DNA
once,TRBJ2-2,TRBV11-2,.,CASSLSLTGELFF,TGTGCCAGCAGCTTATCTCTGACCGGGGAGCTGTTTTTT
few,TRBJ1-2,TRBV19,.,CASSIYGQRDYGYTF,TGTGCCAGTAGTATCTATGGACAGAGGGACTATGGCTACACCTTC
.,TRBJ2-2,TRBV19,.,CASSIPGPRWELFF,TGTGCCAGTAGTATCCCGGGCCCTAGATGGGAGCTGTTTTTT
.,TRBJ2-3,TRBV9,.,CASSALQGGTTDTQYF,TGTGCCAGCAGCGCCCTTCAAGGGGGGACTACAGATACGCAGTATTTT
.,TRBJ2-5,TRBV27,.,CASRRNREIETQYF,TGTGCCAGCAGACGTAACCGGGAAATCGAGACCCAGTACTTC
few,TRBJ1-4,TRBV2,.,CASSELDFLEKLFF,TGTGCCAGCAGTGAATTGGACTTTCTTGAAAAACTGTTTTTT
.,TRBJ2-7,TRBV29-1,.,CSVEVGSYEQYF,TGCAGCGTTGAAGTAGGATCCTACGAGCAGTACTTC
.,TRBJ2-7,TRBV2,.,CASSDPDGRFYEQYF,TGTGCCAGCAGTGACCCGGACGGTCGTTTCTACGAGCAGTACTTC
.,TRBJ2-5,TRBV11-2,TRBD1,CASSKNRGRIQETQYF,TGTGCCAGCAGCAAGAACAGGGGTCGGATACAAGAGACCCAGTACTTC
.,TRBJ2-1,TRBV14,TRBD1,CASSQDTDRGNNEQFF,TGTGCCAGCAGCCAAGATACGGACAGGGGTAACAATGAGCAGTTCTTC
.,TRBJ1-6,TRBV27,.,CASSLWSSYNSPLHF,TGTGCCAGCAGTTTATGGAGCTCCTATAATTCACCCCTCCACTTT
.,TRBJ2-1,TRBV4-1,.,CASSQDLLELRYSEYNEQFF,TGCGCCAGCAGCCAAGATCTTCTCGAGTTGAGGTATTCAGAGTACAATGAGCAGTTCTTC
.,TRBJ2-1,TRBV18,TRBD2,CASSRLAGADEQFF,TGTGCCAGCTCACGGCTAGCGGGGGCAGATGAGCAGTTCTTC
.,TRBJ2-7,TRBV19,TRBD2,CASSMASGGLYEQYF,TGTGCCAGTAGTATGGCCAGCGGGGGCCTCTACGAGCAGTACTTC
.,TRBJ2-7,TRBV5-5,TRBD1,CASSHRGYEQYF,TGTGCCAGCAGCCACAGGGGCTACGAGCAGTACTTC
.,TRBJ2-7,TRBV4-3,.,CASSQEQVTYEQYF,TGCGCCAGCAGCCAAGAGCAGGTCACCTACGAGCAGTACTTC
.,TRBJ1-1,TRBV29-1,.,CSGYRYDTEAFF,TGCAGCGGTTACAGGTATGACACTGAAGCTTTCTTT
.,TRBJ2-3,TRBV28,.,CASSPAAGTDTQYF,TGTGCCAGCAGTCCCGCGGCAGGCACAGATACGCAGTATTTT
.,TRBJ2-1,TRBV7-8,TRBD2,CASRPGLAGGQNEQFF,TGTGCCAGCAGACCGGGACTAGCGGGAGGCCAAAATGAGCAGTTCTTC
.,TRBJ2-7,TRBV27,.,CASRVRGLVYEQYF,TGTGCCAGCCGCGTGCGGGGGCTGGTCTACGAGCAGTACTTC
.,TRBJ2-7,TRBV19,TRBD1,CASSIGTGFYEQYF,TGTGCCAGTAGTATCGGGACAGGGTTCTACGAGCAGTACTTC
.,TRBJ2-5,TRBV9,.,CASSPGGALGETQYF,TGTGCCAGCAGTCCCGGAGGAGCCCTGGGAGAGACCCAGTACTTC
.,TRBJ1-5,TRBV27,TRBD1,CASSRQGAGQPQHF,TGTGCCAGCAGTAGACAGGGGGCAGGTCAGCCCCAGCATTTT
.,TRBJ1-1,TRBV11-2,.,CASSAGDEGNTEAFF,TGTGCCAGCAGCGCGGGAGACGAGGGGAACACTGAAGCTTTCTTT
.,TRBJ1-2,TRBV7-9,.,CASSLKRGYTF,TGTGCCAGCAGCTTAAAACGGGGCTACACCTTC
.,TRBJ1-1,TRBV5-4,.,CASSLDRGLGEAFF,TGTGCCAGCAGCTTAGACCGGGGCCTCGGTGAAGCTTTCTTT
.,TRBJ2-1,TRBV12-5,.,CASGLEWDNEQFF,TGTGCTAGTGGTTTGGAATGGGACAATGAGCAGTTCTTC
.,TRBJ2-7,TRBV6-5,.,CASTSPSGDQYF,TGTGCCAGCACCTCGCCGTCAGGGGACCAGTACTTC
.,TRBJ2-7,TRBV14,.,CASSLRDGSFYEQYF,TGTGCCAGCAGCCTCCGGGACGGGTCGTTCTACGAGCAGTACTTC
.,TRBJ2-1,TRBV5-4,TRBD2,CASSPPTSGSDEQFF,TGTGCCAGCAGCCCGCCGACTAGCGGGAGCGATGAGCAGTTCTTC
.,TRBJ2-1,TRBV15,.,CATSRTPASAEQFF,TGTGCCACCAGCAGAACACCGGCGAGCGCCGAGCAGTTCTTC
.,TRBJ1-2,TRBV7-2,TRBD1,CASTLWAGGSPSNYGYTF,TGTGCCAGCACCCTGTGGGCAGGGGGCTCTCCATCTAACTATGGCTACACCTTC
.,TRBJ2-7,TRBV30,TRBD1,CAWVDSDRGEQYF,TGTGCCTGGGTGGATTCGGACAGGGGCGAGCAGTACTTC